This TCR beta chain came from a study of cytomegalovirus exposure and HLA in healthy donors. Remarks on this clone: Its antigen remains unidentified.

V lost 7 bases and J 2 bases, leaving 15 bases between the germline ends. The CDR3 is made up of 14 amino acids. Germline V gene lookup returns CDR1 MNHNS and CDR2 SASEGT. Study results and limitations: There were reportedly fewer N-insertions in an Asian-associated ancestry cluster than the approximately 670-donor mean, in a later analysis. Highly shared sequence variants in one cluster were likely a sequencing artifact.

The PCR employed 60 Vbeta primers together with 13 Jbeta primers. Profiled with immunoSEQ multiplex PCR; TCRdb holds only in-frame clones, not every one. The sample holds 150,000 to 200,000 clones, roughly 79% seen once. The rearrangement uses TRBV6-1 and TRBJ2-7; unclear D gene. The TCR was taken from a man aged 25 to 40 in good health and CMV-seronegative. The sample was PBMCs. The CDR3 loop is CASNPRGNTYEQYF. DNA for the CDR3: TGTGCCAGCAATCCGCGCGGCAATACCTACGAGCAGTACTTC.